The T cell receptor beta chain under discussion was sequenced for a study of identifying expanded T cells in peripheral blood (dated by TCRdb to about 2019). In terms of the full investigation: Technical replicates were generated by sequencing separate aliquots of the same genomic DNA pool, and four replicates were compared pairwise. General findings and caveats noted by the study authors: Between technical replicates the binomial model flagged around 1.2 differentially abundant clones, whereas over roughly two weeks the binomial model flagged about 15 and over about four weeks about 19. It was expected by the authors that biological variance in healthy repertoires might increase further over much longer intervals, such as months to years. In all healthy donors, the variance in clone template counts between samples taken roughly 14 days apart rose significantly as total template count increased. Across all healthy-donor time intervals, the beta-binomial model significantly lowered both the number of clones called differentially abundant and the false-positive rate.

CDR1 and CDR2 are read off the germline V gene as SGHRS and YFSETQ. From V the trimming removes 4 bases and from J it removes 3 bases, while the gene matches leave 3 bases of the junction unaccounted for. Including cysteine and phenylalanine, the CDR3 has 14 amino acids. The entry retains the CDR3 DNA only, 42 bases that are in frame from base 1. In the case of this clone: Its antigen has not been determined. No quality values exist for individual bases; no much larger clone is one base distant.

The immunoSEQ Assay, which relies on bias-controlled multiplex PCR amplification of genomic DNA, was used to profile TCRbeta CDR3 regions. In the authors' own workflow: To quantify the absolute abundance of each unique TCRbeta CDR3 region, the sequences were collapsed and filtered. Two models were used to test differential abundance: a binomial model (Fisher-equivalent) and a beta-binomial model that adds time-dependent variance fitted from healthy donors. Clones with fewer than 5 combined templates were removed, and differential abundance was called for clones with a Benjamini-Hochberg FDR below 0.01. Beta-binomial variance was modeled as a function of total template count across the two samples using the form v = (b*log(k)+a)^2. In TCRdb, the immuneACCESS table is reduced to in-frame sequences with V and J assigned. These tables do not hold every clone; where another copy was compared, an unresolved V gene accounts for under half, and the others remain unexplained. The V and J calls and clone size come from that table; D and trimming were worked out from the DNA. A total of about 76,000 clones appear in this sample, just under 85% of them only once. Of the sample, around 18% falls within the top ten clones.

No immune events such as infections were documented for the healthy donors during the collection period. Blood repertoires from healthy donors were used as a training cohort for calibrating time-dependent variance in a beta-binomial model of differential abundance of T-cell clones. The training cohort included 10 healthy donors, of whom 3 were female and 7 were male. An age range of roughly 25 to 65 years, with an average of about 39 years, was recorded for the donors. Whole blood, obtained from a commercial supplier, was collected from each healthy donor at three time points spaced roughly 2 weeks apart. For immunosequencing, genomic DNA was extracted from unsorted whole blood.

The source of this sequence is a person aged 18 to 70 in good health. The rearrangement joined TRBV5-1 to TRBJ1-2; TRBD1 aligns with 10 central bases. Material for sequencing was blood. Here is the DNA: TGCGCCAGCAGCGGGACAGGGGCAGACTATGGCTACACCTTC. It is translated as CASSGTGADYGYTF.